This entry is about one TCR beta chain. These data belong to a study of shared clonotypes between healthy human individuals. V was trimmed by 5 bases and J by 3 bases, leaving 10 bases between them. CDR1 and CDR2 from the germline V gene are SGHAT and FQNNGV. CDR3 length: 13 amino acids. The assay was run at deep level. Some clones are missing from TCRdb's copy, which holds only in-frame ones; the method was immunoSEQ multiplex PCR. The sample yields hundreds of thousands of clones, 95% to 97% seen once. The J gene is TRBJ2-5, the V gene TRBV11-2, with D tentatively TRBD1 (5 bases). The TCR sequence derives from a woman aged 25 to 45 in good health. The specimen was naive CD4+ T cells sorted from blood. Stated subset: CD45RA+ positively selected. The CDR3 region is CASSVQGKETQYF. CDR3 DNA sequence: TGTGCCAGCAGCGTTCAGGGAAAAGAGACCCAGTACTTC.